This T cell receptor (beta chain) was profiled in a study of blood T cell repertoires in COVID-19. On the study more broadly: Acute-phase and convalescent COVID-19 samples originated in the United States, Italy and Spain. T cells, B-cell-depleted T cells, or PBMCs supplied cDNA or gDNA.

This clone was picked up one time. Membership in each cohort depended on participant-reported clinical history. The CDR3 runs 13 residues. V trimming: 5 bases; J trimming: 4 bases; junction bases outside the gene matches: 4. The germline V gene has CDR1 MGHRA and CDR2 YSYEKL. Under the authors' procedure: Scientists estimated how many nucleated cells there were by amplifying reference gene primers. Sequencing used immunoSEQ multiplex PCR; TCRdb keeps in-frame clones, though not all of them. That table furnishes V, J and clone size, whereas the DNA furnished D and trimming. The sample comprises 210,000 or so clones, around 80% of which are singletons, and about 4% rests with the top ten.

Sequencing used PBMCs or T cells enriched from blood (not recorded which). The chain is built from TRBV4-1 and TRBJ2-7, with TRBD1 matching over 8 bases. The clonotype was recovered from a man aged 30 to 45 with acute COVID-19. The CDR3 nucleotides read TGCGCCAGCAGCGTGGGACAGGAATACGAGCAGTACTTC. Its protein product is CASSVGQEYEQYF.